The clone carrying this T cell receptor (beta chain) was picked up a small number of times. The data were taken from a study of blood T cell repertoires in COVID-19. Across the whole study: Samples taken during acute and convalescent COVID-19 were collected in the United States, Italy and Spain.

The CDR3 runs 14 residues. The V segment lost 1 base and the J segment 8 bases; nucleotides outside the gene matches: 7. CDR1 and CDR2 from the germline V gene are SEHNR and FQNEAQ (reference sequence). Measured with immunoSEQ multiplex PCR; TCRdb has only the in-frame clones, and not every one. The table includes around 85,000 clones, roughly 89% detected once. Material for sequencing was PBMCs or T cells enriched from blood (not recorded which). This chain joins TRBV7-9 and TRBJ1-2; 7 bases align to TRBD1. The receptor comes from a woman in her forties or fifties with acute COVID-19. The CDR3 here is CASSLETGYIGYTF. CDR3 nucleotides: TGTGCCAGCAGCTTAGAGACAGGGTATATAGGCTACACCTTC.